This TCR beta chain came from a study of blood T cell repertoires in COVID-19. The overall study: Some COVID-19 samples were acute and others convalescent; all came from the United States, Italy and Spain. The analysed material was cDNA or gDNA that came from T cells, B-cell-depleted T cells, or PBMCs.

The table lists this clone with a count of one. Germline assignment: CDR1 MNHEY and CDR2 SVGAGI. This CDR3 contains 14 residues. V gave up 6 bases and J gave up 5 bases, with 16 bases separating them. In the authors' methods: The authors estimated nucleated cell counts from reference gene primer amplification. The table came from immunoSEQ multiplex PCR; TCRdb's copy has only in-frame clones and leaves some out. V and J calls plus clone size are reproduced from that table; the DNA served to infer D and trimming. The repertoire holds 150,000 to 200,000 clones, with approximately 86% as singletons. Sequencing input: peripheral blood. The source of this sequence is a woman of 80 years or more with acute or convalescent COVID-19. This chain connects TRBV6-5 to TRBJ1-1; D might be TRBD1 (5 bases). The CDR3 sequence is CASRSAGGRTEAFF. DNA of the CDR3: TGTGCCAGCAGGTCCGCGGGGGGAAGAACTGAAGCTTTCTTT.